Listed below are T cell receptor beta chains from one sample, sequenced in a study of low-dose radiotherapy and immunotherapy resistance in tumors. In TCRdb, the reads were re-called with MiXCR into one record per CDR3 protein. The sample lists about 58,000 distinct CDR3 sequences, roughly 23% occurring once. The sequences come from PBMCs, collected after low-dose radiotherapy plus immunotherapy. The receptors derive from a male donor with prostate cancer. CDR3s include the opening cysteine and the closing phenylalanine or tryptophan. D genes are given only for firm matches. Rows give clone size only sometimes, using once, few, many, or a class for an expanded clone.

d_gene,v_gene,abundance,j_gene,CDR3aa,CDR3nt
.,TRBV24-1,many,TRBJ2-1,CATSVHNEQFF,TGTGCCACCAGTGTGCACAATGAGCAGTTCTTC
.,TRBV4-1,many,TRBJ2-3,CASSPYQADTQYF,TGCGCCAGCAGCCCATACCAAGCAGATACGCAGTATTTT
.,TRBV20-1,many,TRBJ2-2,CSASDRRRNTGELFF,TGCAGTGCTAGTGATCGGCGACGGAACACCGGGGAGCTGTTTTTT
.,TRBV3-1,many,TRBJ1-6,CASSRGKDSPLHF,TGTGCCAGCAGCCGAGGGAAGGATTCACCCCTCCACTTT
TRBD2,TRBV20-1,many,TRBJ2-3,CSARASGRAIADTQYF,TGCAGTGCTAGAGCTAGCGGGAGGGCCATTGCAGATACGCAGTATTTT
.,TRBV5-4,.,TRBJ2-2,CASSRSRTASNTGELFF,TGTGCCAGCAGCCGTTCGAGGACAGCTAGCAACACCGGGGAGCTGTTTTTT
TRBD2,TRBV9,many,TRBJ2-5,CASSVGASGGETQYF,TGTGCCAGCAGCGTAGGTGCTAGCGGGGGAGAGACCCAGTACTTC
TRBD2,TRBV9,.,TRBJ2-5,CASSVVASGGAETQYF,TGTGCCAGCAGCGTAGTTGCTAGCGGGGGTGCAGAGACCCAGTACTTC
TRBD1,TRBV12-3/TRBV12-4,many,TRBJ2-2,CASSLQGGYGSVGELFF,TGTGCCAGCAGTCTCCAAGGGGGCTATGGTAGTGTCGGGGAGCTGTTTTTT
.,TRBV19,many,TRBJ2-1,CASSINKATDEQFF,TGTGCCAGTAGTATTAATAAAGCTACCGATGAGCAGTTCTTC
.,TRBV29-1,many,TRBJ1-2,CSVDYGRQTGGYTF,TGCAGCGTTGACTATGGGAGACAGACGGGGGGCTACACCTTC
.,TRBV7-3,many,TRBJ2-3,CASSLSGVSTDTQYF,TGTGCCAGCAGCTTAAGCGGCGTTAGCACAGATACGCAGTATTTT
.,TRBV18,many,TRBJ2-1,CASSRKDSPFVNEQFF,TGTGCCAGCTCACGGAAGGACTCCCCTTTCGTCAATGAGCAGTTCTTC
.,TRBV28,many,TRBJ1-2,CASSLGFTGYGYTF,TGTGCCAGCAGTTTAGGGTTCACGGGCTATGGCTACACCTTC
TRBD2,TRBV28,many,TRBJ2-3,CASRRTSGSADTQYF,TGTGCCAGCAGGCGAACTAGCGGGAGTGCCGATACGCAGTATTTT
TRBD2,TRBV5-1,.,TRBJ2-7,CASSLSVVAGAYEQYF,TGCGCCAGCAGCTTGTCTGTGGTAGCGGGAGCCTACGAGCAGTACTTC
TRBD1,TRBV7-6,many,TRBJ2-1,CASSLGTGGSYNEQFF,TGTGCCAGCAGCTTAGGGACAGGGGGCTCCTACAATGAGCAGTTCTTC
.,TRBV2,many,TRBJ1-2,CASSPENSGARVYYGYTF,TGTGCCAGCAGCCCAGAAAACAGTGGCGCTCGAGTATACTATGGCTACACCTTC
TRBD2,TRBV28,many,TRBJ2-7,CASSLIAGPYEQYF,TGTGCCAGCAGTTTAATAGCGGGACCCTACGAGCAGTACTTC
TRBD1,TRBV2,many,TRBJ2-7,CASKTDRVGREQYF,TGTGCCAGCAAGACGGACAGGGTCGGTCGCGAGCAGTACTTC
TRBD2,TRBV28,.,TRBJ2-7,CATLAGLAGEYEQYF,TGTGCCACCCTCGCCGGACTAGCGGGAGAATACGAGCAGTACTTC
.,TRBV7-2,many,TRBJ2-2,CASSLLAGATAGELFF,TGTGCCAGCAGCTTATTGGCGGGGGCCACGGCCGGGGAGCTGTTTTTT
.,TRBV7-9,many,TRBJ2-2,CASSGQTLNTGELFF,TGTGCCAGCAGCGGACAGACACTGAACACCGGGGAGCTGTTTTTT
TRBD1,TRBV4-1,many,TRBJ2-7,CASSQPGQGRFEQYF,TGCGCCAGCAGCCAACCGGGACAGGGGCGATTTGAGCAGTACTTC
TRBD2,TRBV7-9,few,TRBJ2-1,CASISRLAEGNEQFF,TGTGCCAGCATATCTCGACTAGCGGAGGGGAATGAGCAGTTCTTC
TRBD1,TRBV18,many,TRBJ2-5,CASSPPVGSTGGETQYF,TGTGCCAGCTCACCACCAGTGGGGTCGACAGGGGGTGAGACCCAGTACTTC
.,TRBV6-1,many,TRBJ1-2,CASSEAGNYGYTF,TGTGCCAGCAGTGAAGCGGGGAACTATGGCTACACCTTC
.,TRBV20-1,.,TRBJ2-5,CSARLREETQYF,TGCAGTGCTAGACTCAGGGAAGAGACCCAGTACTTC
.,TRBV6-6,few,TRBJ1-1,CASSYSGRAEAFF,TGTGCCAGCAGTTACTCGGGACGCGCGGAGGCTTTCTTT
.,TRBV18,many,TRBJ2-1,CASSTPGAKTYNEQFF,TGTGCCAGCTCAACCCCGGGGGCCAAAACCTACAATGAGCAGTTCTTC
TRBD2,TRBV2,many,TRBJ2-5,CASSVLAEETQYF,TGTGCCAGCAGTGTTCTAGCGGAAGAGACCCAGTACTTC
.,TRBV6-5,many,TRBJ2-1,CASSRAGRGDNEQFF,TGTGCCAGCAGTAGGGCGGGCAGGGGGGACAATGAGCAGTTCTTC
.,TRBV11-2,.,TRBJ2-7,CASSLLRVGVTHEQYF,TGTGCCAGCAGCTTATTGCGTGTGGGGGTTACCCACGAGCAGTACTTC
TRBD2,TRBV14,once,TRBJ2-1,CASSRLTSGDNEQFF,TGTGCCAGCAGCCGCCTTACTAGCGGGGACAATGAGCAGTTCTTC
.,TRBV28,many,TRBJ2-1,CASIGAGPNEQFF,TGTGCCAGCATTGGTGCGGGACCCAATGAGCAGTTCTTC
.,TRBV4-1,.,TRBJ2-2,CASSQGLANTGELFFFFFF,.
TRBD2,TRBV2,many,TRBJ2-7,CASSPGLAGAYEQYF,TGTGCCAGCAGTCCGGGACTAGCGGGAGCCTACGAGCAGTACTTC
.,TRBV28,.,TRBJ1-1,CASSFQGRDTEAFF,TGTGCCAGCAGTTTTCAGGGGCGGGACACTGAAGCTTTCTTT
TRBD2,TRBV20-1,many,TRBJ2-1,CSAVRTSGGNEQFF,TGCAGTGCCGTAAGGACTAGCGGGGGCAATGAGCAGTTCTTC
.,TRBV28,many,TRBJ2-7,CASSLFRNYEQYF,TGTGCCAGCAGTTTATTCAGAAACTACGAGCAGTACTTC
.,TRBV25-1,.,TRBJ2-6,CAILGPGANVLTF,TGTGCCATCCTAGGGCCTGGGGCCAACGTCCTGACTTTC
.,TRBV5-4,many,TRBJ2-4,CASSPAGAKNIQYF,TGTGCCAGCAGCCCCGCGGGGGCCAAAAACATTCAGTACTTC
.,TRBV28,few,TRBJ1-1,CASSLPQVSGTEAFF,TGTGCCAGCAGTTTACCCCAGGTTTCTGGCACTGAAGCTTTCTTT
TRBD2,TRBV3-1,few,TRBJ2-2,CASSPFGTSGLNTGELFF,TGTGCCAGCAGCCCGTTCGGGACTAGCGGGCTTAACACCGGGGAGCTGTTTTTT
.,TRBV9,many,TRBJ2-5,CASSINTGETQYF,TGTGCCAGCAGCATTAATACAGGGGAGACCCAGTACTTC
TRBD2,TRBV5-1,.,TRBJ2-3,CASSLTSGVSTDTQYF,TGCGCCAGCAGCTTGACTAGCGGGGTCAGTACAGATACGCAGTATTTT
.,TRBV9,many,TRBJ1-5,CASSGPSDQPQHF,TGTGCCAGCAGCGGACCCAGTGATCAGCCCCAGCATTTT
TRBD2,TRBV29-1,many,TRBJ2-5,CSVEGGLAGGYQETQYF,TGCAGCGTTGAAGGGGGACTAGCGGGGGGGTACCAAGAGACCCAGTACTTC
.,TRBV29-1,many,TRBJ2-1,CSVEVSVGLLHEQFF,TGCAGCGTTGAAGTTTCCGTAGGTTTACTCCATGAGCAGTTCTTC